These T cell receptor beta chains were read from a single sample in a study of vaccination and CD4 T cells after COVID-19. Antigens for these TCRs are unknown. Each CDR3 protein gets one entry after TCRdb re-called the PCR reads with MiXCR. The sample carries about 10,000 distinct CDR3 sequences, just over 60% recorded once. The sample taken for sequencing was CD4+ T cells from blood, cultured in vitro. These receptors were obtained from a human donor who had recovered from COVID-19. CDR3s include the opening cysteine and the closing phenylalanine or tryptophan. Fields, in order: clone size, V gene, J gene, D gene, CDR3 protein, CDR3 DNA. A D gene is named only where the DNA matches it firmly. Clone size, where shown, is once, few, many, or a class for clones that have expanded.

clone_size: few
v_call: TRBV27
j_call: TRBJ1-2
d_call: TRBD1
cdr3_aa: CASSPLDRARSYTF
cdr3_nt: TGTGCCAGCAGTCCCCTGGACAGGGCGAGGAGCTACACCTTC

clone_size: -
v_call: TRBV19
j_call: TRBJ1-5
d_call: -
cdr3_aa: CASQYSGGNQPQHF
cdr3_nt: TGTGCCAGCCAGTATTCAGGGGGCAATCAGCCCCAGCATTTT

clone_size: -
v_call: TRBV7-3
j_call: TRBJ1-1
d_call: -
cdr3_aa: CASRSRLGGVGYRGAGKNTEAFF
cdr3_nt: TGTGCCAGCAGGTCCCGTCTCGGGGGGGTGGGCTATCGAGGGGCCGGGAAGAACACTGAAGCTTTCTTT

clone_size: -
v_call: TRBV7-2
j_call: TRBJ1-5
d_call: -
cdr3_aa: CASSEEGGGNWPQHF
cdr3_nt: TGTGCCAGCAGCGAAGAAGGGGGGGGGAATTGGCCCCAGCATTTT

clone_size: -
v_call: TRBV7-3
j_call: TRBJ2-7
d_call: -
cdr3_aa: CASSRDPGDEQYF
cdr3_nt: TGTGCCAGCAGTCGGGACCCTGGCGACGAGCAGTACTTC

clone_size: few
v_call: TRBV20-1
j_call: TRBJ2-3
d_call: TRBD2
cdr3_aa: CSARLAGGLTDTQYF
cdr3_nt: TGCAGTGCTAGACTAGCGGGGGGCCTCACAGATACGCAGTATTTT

clone_size: -
v_call: TRBV20-1
j_call: TRBJ2-1
d_call: TRBD1
cdr3_aa: CSARPGDRGSFEQFF
cdr3_nt: TGCAGTGCTAGACCAGGGGACAGGGGGAGTTTTGAGCAGTTCTTC

clone_size: -
v_call: TRBV5-1
j_call: TRBJ2-7
d_call: -
cdr3_aa: CASSLVLGSADEQYF
cdr3_nt: TGCGCCAGCAGCTTGGTTCTGGGAAGCGCCGACGAGCAGTACTTC

clone_size: -
v_call: TRBV25-1
j_call: TRBJ2-7
d_call: TRBD1
cdr3_aa: CASTPGQAPYEQYF
cdr3_nt: TGTGCCAGCACTCCGGGACAGGCACCCTACGAGCAGTACTTC

clone_size: -
v_call: TRBV7-6
j_call: TRBJ1-4
d_call: -
cdr3_aa: CASSSRPRGTVNEKLFF
cdr3_nt: TGTGCCAGCAGCTCACGGCCTAGGGGGACCGTTAATGAAAAACTGTTTTTT

clone_size: -
v_call: TRBV27
j_call: TRBJ2-2
d_call: TRBD1
cdr3_aa: CASRFLTGTGYNGELFF
cdr3_nt: TGTGCCAGCCGTTTCCTTACCGGGACAGGGTATAACGGGGAGCTGTTTTTT

clone_size: once
v_call: TRBV5-1
j_call: TRBJ2-1
d_call: TRBD2
cdr3_aa: CASSADSGLGVNEQFF
cdr3_nt: TGCGCCAGCAGCGCAGATAGCGGGTTAGGCGTCAATGAGCAGTTCTTC

clone_size: -
v_call: TRBV5-1
j_call: TRBJ2-7
d_call: TRBD1
cdr3_aa: CASHWGDRTYEQYF
cdr3_nt: TGCGCCAGCCACTGGGGGGACAGGACCTACGAGCAGTACTTC

clone_size: few
v_call: TRBV7-9
j_call: TRBJ2-3
d_call: TRBD1
cdr3_aa: CATGTDTDTQYF
cdr3_nt: TGTGCCACCGGGACAGACACAGATACGCAGTATTTT

clone_size: once
v_call: TRBV5-4
j_call: TRBJ2-6
d_call: -
cdr3_aa: CASRNRDFLAGANVLTF
cdr3_nt: TGTGCCAGCAGAAACCGGGACTTTTTAGCTGGGGCCAACGTCCTGACTTTC

clone_size: -
v_call: TRBV10-3
j_call: TRBJ1-2
d_call: TRBD1
cdr3_aa: CAISDRGQTYGYTF
cdr3_nt: TGTGCCATCAGTGATAGGGGACAGACCTATGGCTACACCTTC

clone_size: few
v_call: TRBV6-1
j_call: TRBJ1-6
d_call: TRBD1
cdr3_aa: CASGDRAPNSPLHF
cdr3_nt: TGTGCCAGCGGTGACAGGGCACCTAATTCACCCCTCCACTTT

clone_size: few
v_call: TRBV2
j_call: TRBJ1-4
d_call: -
cdr3_aa: CASSGRRATNEKLFF
cdr3_nt: TGTGCCAGCAGTGGCCGCAGGGCAACTAATGAAAAACTGTTTTTT

clone_size: -
v_call: TRBV25-1
j_call: TRBJ1-2
d_call: -
cdr3_aa: CASRLPGYGYTF
cdr3_nt: TGTGCCAGCAGACTCCCCGGCTATGGCTACACCTTC

clone_size: few
v_call: TRBV7-2
j_call: TRBJ1-4
d_call: -
cdr3_aa: CASSLAQEKLFF
cdr3_nt: TGTGCCAGCAGCTTAGCGCAGGAAAAACTGTTTTTT

clone_size: few
v_call: TRBV2
j_call: TRBJ1-5
d_call: TRBD1
cdr3_aa: CASNPGTGYQPQHF
cdr3_nt: TGTGCCAGCAACCCCGGGACAGGCTATCAGCCCCAGCATTTT

clone_size: -
v_call: TRBV6-4
j_call: TRBJ2-1
d_call: TRBD1
cdr3_aa: CASSSKQGANYNEQFF
cdr3_nt: TGTGCCAGCAGCTCTAAACAGGGGGCAAACTACAATGAGCAGTTCTTC

clone_size: -
v_call: TRBV20-1
j_call: TRBJ2-7
d_call: -
cdr3_aa: CSARGRSYEQYF
cdr3_nt: TGCAGTGCTAGGGGGAGATCCTACGAGCAGTACTTC

clone_size: -
v_call: TRBV5-5
j_call: TRBJ1-2
d_call: -
cdr3_aa: CASSLGDNYGYTF
cdr3_nt: TGTGCCAGCAGCTTAGGAGATAACTATGGCTACACCTTC

clone_size: -
v_call: TRBV7-2
j_call: TRBJ1-1
d_call: -
cdr3_aa: CASSSQRGTEAFF
cdr3_nt: TGTGCCAGCAGCTCCCAGCGGGGGACTGAAGCTTTCTTT

clone_size: -
v_call: TRBV27
j_call: TRBJ1-1
d_call: -
cdr3_aa: CASRTIPPTANTEAFF
cdr3_nt: TGTGCCAGCAGGACCATTCCACCGACAGCGAACACTGAAGCTTTCTTT

clone_size: -
v_call: TRBV20-1
j_call: TRBJ2-6
d_call: -
cdr3_aa: CSARDRLSSGANVLTF
cdr3_nt: TGCAGTGCTAGAGACCGTCTGAGCTCTGGGGCCAACGTCCTGACTTTC

clone_size: few
v_call: TRBV30
j_call: TRBJ1-2
d_call: TRBD1
cdr3_aa: CAWSGDSDYGYTF
cdr3_nt: TGTGCCTGGAGTGGGGACAGCGACTATGGCTACACCTTC

clone_size: -
v_call: TRBV19
j_call: TRBJ1-1
d_call: -
cdr3_aa: CASSGQLNTEAFF
cdr3_nt: TGTGCCAGTAGTGGACAGCTGAACACTGAAGCTTTCTTT

clone_size: few
v_call: TRBV27
j_call: TRBJ1-2
d_call: -
cdr3_aa: CASSSLLGRTNYGYTF
cdr3_nt: TGTGCCAGCAGTTCCCTCCTGGGCAGGACGAACTATGGCTACACCTTC

clone_size: -
v_call: TRBV7-3
j_call: TRBJ2-5
d_call: -
cdr3_aa: CASGWGETQYF
cdr3_nt: TGTGCCAGCGGGTGGGGGGAGACCCAGTACTTC

clone_size: -
v_call: TRBV6-1
j_call: TRBJ2-7
d_call: TRBD1
cdr3_aa: CASSGPRGPEQCF
cdr3_nt: TGTGCCAGCAGCGGACCGAGGGGGCCCGAGCAGTGCTTC

clone_size: -
v_call: TRBV6-5
j_call: TRBJ2-2
d_call: -
cdr3_aa: CASSLGTGELFF
cdr3_nt: TGTGCCAGCAGTTTGGGCACCGGGGAGCTGTTTTTT

clone_size: -
v_call: TRBV7-2
j_call: TRBJ1-5
d_call: -
cdr3_aa: CASSLNRALGQPQHF
cdr3_nt: TGTGCCAGCAGCTTGAACAGGGCCCTGGGTCAGCCCCAGCATTTT

clone_size: -
v_call: TRBV7-9
j_call: TRBJ1-1
d_call: -
cdr3_aa: CASSFPGDATEAFF
cdr3_nt: TGTGCCAGCAGCTTTCCCGGGGACGCCACTGAAGCTTTCTTT

clone_size: -
v_call: TRBV24-1
j_call: TRBJ1-1
d_call: -
cdr3_aa: CATSAAAGGTEAFF
cdr3_nt: TGTGCCACCAGTGCCGCTGCGGGCGGCACTGAAGCTTTCTTT

clone_size: few
v_call: TRBV6-1
j_call: TRBJ1-2
d_call: TRBD1
cdr3_aa: CASSEGTGFDGYTF
cdr3_nt: TGTGCCAGCAGTGAGGGGACAGGGTTCGATGGCTACACCTTC

clone_size: -
v_call: TRBV6-1
j_call: TRBJ2-7
d_call: -
cdr3_aa: CASSEASANRGYEQYF
cdr3_nt: TGTGCCAGCAGTGAAGCTTCGGCTAACCGGGGTTACGAGCAGTACTTC

clone_size: once
v_call: TRBV7-9
j_call: TRBJ2-3
d_call: -
cdr3_aa: CASSLGSQSSTDTQYF
cdr3_nt: TGTGCCAGCAGCTTAGGGTCCCAGAGTAGCACAGATACGCAGTATTTT

clone_size: -
v_call: TRBV14
j_call: TRBJ1-1
d_call: -
cdr3_aa: CASSSGGNTEAFF
cdr3_nt: TGTGCCAGCAGCTCCGGGGGGAACACTGAAGCTTTCTTT

clone_size: -
v_call: TRBV7-9
j_call: TRBJ2-2
d_call: -
cdr3_aa: CASSLGGLTVGELFF
cdr3_nt: TGTGCCAGCAGCCTTGGTGGGCTGACTGTCGGGGAGCTGTTTTTT

clone_size: -
v_call: TRBV18
j_call: TRBJ1-6
d_call: -
cdr3_aa: CASSRGGRGSSPLHF
cdr3_nt: TGTGCCAGCTCCAGGGGCGGCAGAGGCAGTTCACCCCTCCACTTT